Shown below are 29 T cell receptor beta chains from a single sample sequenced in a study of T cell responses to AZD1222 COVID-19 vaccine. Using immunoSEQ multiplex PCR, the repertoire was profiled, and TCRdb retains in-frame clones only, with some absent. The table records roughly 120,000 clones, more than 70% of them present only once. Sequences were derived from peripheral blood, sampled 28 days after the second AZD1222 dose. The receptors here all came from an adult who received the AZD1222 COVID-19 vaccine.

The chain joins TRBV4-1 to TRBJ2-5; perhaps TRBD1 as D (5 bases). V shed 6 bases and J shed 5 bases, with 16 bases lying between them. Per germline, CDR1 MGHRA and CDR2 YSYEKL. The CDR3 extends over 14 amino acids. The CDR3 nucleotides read TGCGCCAGCAGGAGTCTCAGGGAACGGGAGACCCAGTACTTC. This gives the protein CASRSLRERETQYF.

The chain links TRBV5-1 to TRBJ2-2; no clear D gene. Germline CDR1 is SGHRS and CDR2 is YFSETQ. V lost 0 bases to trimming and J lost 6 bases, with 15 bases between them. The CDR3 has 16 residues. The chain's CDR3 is CASSLGAGLEAGELFF. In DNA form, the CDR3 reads TGCGCCAGCAGCTTGGGGGCAGGATTAGAGGCCGGGGAGCTGTTTTTT.

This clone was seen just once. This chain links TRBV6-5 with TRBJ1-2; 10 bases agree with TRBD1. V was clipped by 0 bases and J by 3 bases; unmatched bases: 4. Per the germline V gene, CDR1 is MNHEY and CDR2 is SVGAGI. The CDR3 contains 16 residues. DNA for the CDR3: TGTGCCAGCAGTTACTCGACAGGGGGCTTCGACTATGGCTACACCTTC. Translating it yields CASSYSTGGFDYGYTF.

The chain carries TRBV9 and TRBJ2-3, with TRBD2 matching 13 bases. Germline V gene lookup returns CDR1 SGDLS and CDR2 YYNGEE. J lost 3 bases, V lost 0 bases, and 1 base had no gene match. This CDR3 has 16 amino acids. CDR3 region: CASSVGLAGGTDTQYF. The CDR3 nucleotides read TGTGCCAGCAGCGTAGGACTAGCGGGGGGAACAGATACGCAGTATTTT.

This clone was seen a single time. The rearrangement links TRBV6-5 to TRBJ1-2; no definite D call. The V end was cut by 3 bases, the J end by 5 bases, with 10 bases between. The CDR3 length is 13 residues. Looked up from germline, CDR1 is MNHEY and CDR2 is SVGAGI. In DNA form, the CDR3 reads TGTGCCAGCAGTTATAATCAAGGGTATGGCTACACCTTC. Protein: CASSYNQGYGYTF.

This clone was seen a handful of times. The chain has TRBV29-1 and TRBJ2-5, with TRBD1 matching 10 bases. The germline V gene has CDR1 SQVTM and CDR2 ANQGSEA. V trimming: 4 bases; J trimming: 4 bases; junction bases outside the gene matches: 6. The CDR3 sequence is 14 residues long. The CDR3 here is CSVGQGANTETQYF. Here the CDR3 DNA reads TGCAGCGTTGGACAGGGGGCTAATACAGAGACCCAGTACTTC.

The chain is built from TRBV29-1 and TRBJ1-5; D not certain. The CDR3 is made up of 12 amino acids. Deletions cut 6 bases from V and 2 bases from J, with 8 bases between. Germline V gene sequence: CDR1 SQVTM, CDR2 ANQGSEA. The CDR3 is CSVGLRNQPQHF. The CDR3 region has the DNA TGCAGCGTGGGCCTCCGCAATCAGCCCCAGCATTTT.

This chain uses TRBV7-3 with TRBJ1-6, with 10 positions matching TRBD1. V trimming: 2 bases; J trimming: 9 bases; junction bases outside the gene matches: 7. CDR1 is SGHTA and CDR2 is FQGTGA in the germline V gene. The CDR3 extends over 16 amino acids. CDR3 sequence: CASSLVGTGDGSPLHF. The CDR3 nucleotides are TGTGCCAGCAGCTTAGTCGGGACAGGGGACGGTTCACCCCTCCACTTT.

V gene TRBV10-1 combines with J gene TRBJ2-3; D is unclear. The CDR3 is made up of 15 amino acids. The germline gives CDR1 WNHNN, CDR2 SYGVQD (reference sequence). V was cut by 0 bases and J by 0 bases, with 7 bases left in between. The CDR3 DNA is TGCGCCAGCAGTGAGTCGTCCTATAGCACAGATACGCAGTATTTT. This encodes CASSESSYSTDTQYF.

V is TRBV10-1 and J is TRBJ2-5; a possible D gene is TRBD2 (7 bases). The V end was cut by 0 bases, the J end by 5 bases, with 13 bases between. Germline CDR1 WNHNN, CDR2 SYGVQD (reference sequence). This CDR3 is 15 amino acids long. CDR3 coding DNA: TGCGCCAGCAGTGAGTCGGGGAGGGGGGATGAGACCCAGTACTTC. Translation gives CASSESGRGDETQYF.

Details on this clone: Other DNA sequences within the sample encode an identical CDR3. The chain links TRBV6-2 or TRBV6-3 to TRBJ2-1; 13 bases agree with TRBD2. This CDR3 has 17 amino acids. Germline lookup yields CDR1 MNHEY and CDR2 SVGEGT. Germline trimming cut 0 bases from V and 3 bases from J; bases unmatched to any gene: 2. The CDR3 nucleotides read TGTGCCAGCAGTTACTCCGGACTAGCGGGGGTCTACAATGAGCAGTTCTTC. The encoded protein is CASSYSGLAGVYNEQFF.

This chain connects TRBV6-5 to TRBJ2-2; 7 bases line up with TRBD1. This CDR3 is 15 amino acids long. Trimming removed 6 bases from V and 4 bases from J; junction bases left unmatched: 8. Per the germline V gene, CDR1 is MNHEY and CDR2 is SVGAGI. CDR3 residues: CASSPGPGGTGELFF. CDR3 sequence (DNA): TGTGCCAGCAGCCCCGGCCCAGGGGGCACCGGGGAGCTGTTTTTT.

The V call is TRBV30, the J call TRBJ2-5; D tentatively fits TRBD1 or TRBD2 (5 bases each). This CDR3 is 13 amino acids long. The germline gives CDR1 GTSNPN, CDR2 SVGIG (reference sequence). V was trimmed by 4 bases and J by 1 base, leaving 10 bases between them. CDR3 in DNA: TGTGCCTGGAATCGTGGGACCCAAGAGACCCAGTACTTC. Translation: CAWNRGTQETQYF. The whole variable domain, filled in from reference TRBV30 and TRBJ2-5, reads SQTIHQWPATLVQPVGSPLSLECTVEGTSNPNLYWYRQAAGRGLQLLFYSVGIGQISSEVPQNLSASRPQDRQFILSSKKLLLSDSGFYLCAWNRGTQETQYFGPGTRLLVL.

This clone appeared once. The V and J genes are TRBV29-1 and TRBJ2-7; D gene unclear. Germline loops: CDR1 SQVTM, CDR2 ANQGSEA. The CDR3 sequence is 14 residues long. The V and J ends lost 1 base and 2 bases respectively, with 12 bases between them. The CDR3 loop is CSVEVGRNPYEQYF. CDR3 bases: TGCAGCGTTGAAGTAGGCAGGAACCCCTACGAGCAGTACTTC.

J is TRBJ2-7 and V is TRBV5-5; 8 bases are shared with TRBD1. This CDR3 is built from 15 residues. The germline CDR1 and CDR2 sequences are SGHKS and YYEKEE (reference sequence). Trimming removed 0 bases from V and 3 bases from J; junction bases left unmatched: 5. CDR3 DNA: TGTGCCAGCAGCTTGGCGACAGGGGCGCGCTACGAGCAGTACTTC. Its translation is CASSLATGARYEQYF.

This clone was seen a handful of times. The chain's CDR3 is CASSNRGEQYF. CDR3 coding DNA: TGTGCCAGTAGTAACAGGGGCGAGCAGTACTTC. This rearrangement joins TRBV19 to TRBJ2-7; 7 bases align to TRBD1. Germline CDR1 and CDR2: LNHDA and SQIVND (reference sequence). V gave up 4 bases and J gave up 6 bases; unmatched junction bases: 0. This CDR3 comprises 11 residues.

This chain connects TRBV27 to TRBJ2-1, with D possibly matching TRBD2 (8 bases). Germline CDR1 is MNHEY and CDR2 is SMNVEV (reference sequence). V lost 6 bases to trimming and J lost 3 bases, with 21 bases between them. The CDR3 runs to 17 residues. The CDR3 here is CASRTFRGRGVYNEQFF. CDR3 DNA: TGTGCCAGCAGAACCTTTAGGGGGCGGGGGGTCTACAATGAGCAGTTCTTC.

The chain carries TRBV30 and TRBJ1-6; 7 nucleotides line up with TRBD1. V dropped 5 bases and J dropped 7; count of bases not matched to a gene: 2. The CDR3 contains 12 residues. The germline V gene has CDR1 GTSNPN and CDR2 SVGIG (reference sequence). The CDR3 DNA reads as TGTGCCTGGGGAGGGGGCAATTCACCCCTCCACTTT. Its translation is CAWGGGNSPLHF.

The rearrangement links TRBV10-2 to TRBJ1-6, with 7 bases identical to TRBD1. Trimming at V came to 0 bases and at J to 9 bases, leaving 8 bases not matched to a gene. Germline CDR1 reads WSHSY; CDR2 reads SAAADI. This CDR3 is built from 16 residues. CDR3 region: CASSESVPGGVSPLHF. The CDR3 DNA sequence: TGCGCCAGCAGTGAGTCTGTACCAGGGGGTGTTTCACCCCTCCACTTT.

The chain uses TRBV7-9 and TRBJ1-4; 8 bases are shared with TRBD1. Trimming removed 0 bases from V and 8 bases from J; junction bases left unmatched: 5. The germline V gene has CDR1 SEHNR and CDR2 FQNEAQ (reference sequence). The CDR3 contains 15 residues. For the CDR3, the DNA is TGTGCCAGCAGCTTAGCAGCAGGGGGCAGAGAAAAACTGTTTTTT. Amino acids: CASSLAAGGREKLFF. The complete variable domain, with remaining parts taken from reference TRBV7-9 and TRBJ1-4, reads DTGVSQNPRHKITKRGQNVTFRCDPISEHNRLYWYRQTLGQGPEFLTYFQNEAQLEKSRLLSDRFSAERPKGSFSTLEIQRTEQGDSAMYLCASSLAAGGREKLFFGSGTQLSVL.

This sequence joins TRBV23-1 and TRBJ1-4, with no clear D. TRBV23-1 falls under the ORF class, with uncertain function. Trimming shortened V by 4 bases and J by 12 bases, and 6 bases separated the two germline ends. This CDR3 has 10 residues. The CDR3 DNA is TGCGCCAGCAGTCGGCTGGAACTGTTTTTT. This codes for CASSRLELFF.

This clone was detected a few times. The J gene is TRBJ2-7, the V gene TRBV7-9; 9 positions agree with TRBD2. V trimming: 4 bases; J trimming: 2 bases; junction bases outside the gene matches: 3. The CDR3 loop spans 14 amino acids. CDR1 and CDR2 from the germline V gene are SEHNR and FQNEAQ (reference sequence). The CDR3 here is CASSSSGDPYEQYF. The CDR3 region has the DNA TGTGCCAGCAGCTCTAGCGGGGACCCCTACGAGCAGTACTTC.

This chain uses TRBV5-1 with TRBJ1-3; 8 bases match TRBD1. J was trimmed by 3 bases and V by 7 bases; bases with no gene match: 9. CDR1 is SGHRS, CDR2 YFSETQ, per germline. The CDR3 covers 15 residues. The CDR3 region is CASSSQGASGNTIYF. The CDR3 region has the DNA TGCGCCAGCTCCAGCCAGGGGGCGAGTGGAAACACCATATATTTT.

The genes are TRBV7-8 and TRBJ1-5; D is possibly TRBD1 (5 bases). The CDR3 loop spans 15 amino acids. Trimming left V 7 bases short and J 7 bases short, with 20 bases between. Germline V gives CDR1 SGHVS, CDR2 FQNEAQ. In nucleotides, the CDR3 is TGTGCCAGCACCCCAGGGTGGCAGGGTGGACAGCCCCAGCATTTT. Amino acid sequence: CASTPGWQGGQPQHF.

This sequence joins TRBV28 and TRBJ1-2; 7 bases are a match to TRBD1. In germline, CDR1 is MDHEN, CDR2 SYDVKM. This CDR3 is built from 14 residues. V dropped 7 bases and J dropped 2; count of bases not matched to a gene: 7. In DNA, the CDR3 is TGTGCCAGCACCGTCGACAGGGCGAACTATGGCTACACCTTC. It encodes CASTVDRANYGYTF.

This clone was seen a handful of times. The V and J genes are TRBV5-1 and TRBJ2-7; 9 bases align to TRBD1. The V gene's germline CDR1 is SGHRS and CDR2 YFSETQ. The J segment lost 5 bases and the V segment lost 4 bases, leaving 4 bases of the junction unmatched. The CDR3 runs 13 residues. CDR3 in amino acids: CASSDRGDDEQYF. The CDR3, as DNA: TGCGCCAGCAGCGACAGGGGGGACGACGAGCAGTACTTC. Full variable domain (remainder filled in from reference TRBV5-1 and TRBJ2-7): KAGVTQTPRYLIKTRGQQVTLSCSPISGHRSVSWYQQTPGQGLQFLFEYFSETQRNKGNFPGRFSGRQFSNSRSEMNVSTLELGDSALYLCASSDRGDDEQYFGPGTRLTVT.

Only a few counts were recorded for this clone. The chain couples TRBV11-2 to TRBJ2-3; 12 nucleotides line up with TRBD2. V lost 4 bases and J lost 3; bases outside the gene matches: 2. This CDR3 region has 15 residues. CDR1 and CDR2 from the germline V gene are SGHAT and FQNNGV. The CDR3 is CASSSLAGGTDTQYF. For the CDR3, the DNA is TGTGCCAGCAGCTCACTAGCGGGGGGAACAGATACGCAGTATTTT.

The CDR3 reads CAWSAPDRGGNTIYF. DNA for the CDR3: TGTGCCTGGAGTGCCCCCGACAGGGGCGGAAACACCATATATTTT. This chain joins TRBV30 and TRBJ1-3; 8 bases are shared with TRBD1. The CDR3 totals 15 residues. With V trimmed by 1 base and J by 4 bases, 6 bases remained unmatched. Germline V gene sequence: CDR1 GTSNPN, CDR2 SVGIG (reference sequence).

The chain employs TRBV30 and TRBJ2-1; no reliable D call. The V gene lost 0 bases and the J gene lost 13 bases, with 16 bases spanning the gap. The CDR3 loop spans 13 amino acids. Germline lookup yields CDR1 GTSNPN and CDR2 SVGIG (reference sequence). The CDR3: CAWSVNGFFHQFF. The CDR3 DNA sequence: TGTGCCTGGAGTGTTAACGGCTTCTTTCACCAGTTCTTC.